This T cell receptor (beta chain) came from a study of blood T cell repertoires in COVID-19. Study background: Donors in the United States, Italy and Spain gave samples during acute or convalescent COVID-19. Sources were T cells, B-cell-depleted T cells, or PBMCs; the material itself was cDNA or gDNA.

The V end lost 7 bases, the J end lost 3 bases, and 16 bases lay between the germline ends. Per the germline V gene, CDR1 is ENHRY and CDR2 is SYGVKD. CDR3 length equals 15 residues. Authors' processing steps: Amplifying reference gene primers gave estimates of nucleated cell counts. Some clones are missing from TCRdb's copy, which holds only in-frame ones; the method was immunoSEQ multiplex PCR. V and J calls and clone size are those listed in that table; D and trimming were worked out from the DNA. In the table there are about 360,000 clones, around nine tenths of which are singletons. The chain is built from TRBV10-3 and TRBJ1-5; no definite D call. Sequences were obtained from peripheral blood. The sequence was obtained from a human donor in a cohort sampled during active COVID-19. CDR3 sequence reads: CAIILRTRDNQPQHF. The CDR3 bases are TGTGCCATCATACTCCGGACCCGGGACAATCAGCCCCAGCATTTT.